The T cell receptor beta chain under discussion was sequenced for a study of radiotherapy plus CTLA-4 blockade in lung cancer. Study-wide context: Among all patients, around 19% showed objective responses, while roughly 30% had disease control.

The CDR3 has 12 amino acids. The germline V gene encodes CDR1 SGHVS and CDR2 FNYEAQ. V lost 5 bases and J 4 bases, leaving 6 bases between the germline ends. Lung cancer patients with chemo-refractory metastatic non-small-cell disease were given focal radiation plus CTLA-4 blockade with ipilimumab. The method was immunoSEQ multiplex PCR; TCRdb's version includes in-frame clones alone and lacks a portion of them. The table includes more than 80,000 clones, approximately 81% detected once. The sequenced sample was peripheral blood, obtained from a patient treated with radiotherapy plus ipilimumab. The TCR was taken from a human donor with non-small cell lung cancer that progressed on radiotherapy plus ipilimumab. Some clones in this sample may be carry-over from other donors' samples. The chain carries TRBV7-6 and TRBJ2-1, with D unclear. Written as DNA, the CDR3 is TGTGCCAGCAGCCTAAAGTACAATGAGCAGTTCTTC. This gives the protein CASSLKYNEQFF. Full variable domain (outside the CDR3, taken from reference TRBV7-6 and TRBJ2-1): GAGVSQSPRYKVTKRGQDVALRCDPISGHVSLYWYRQALGQGPEFLTYFNYEAQQDKSGLPNDRFSAERPEGSISTLTIQRTEQRDSAMYRCASSLKYNEQFFGPGTRLTVL.